This TCR beta chain was documented in a study of blood T cell repertoires in COVID-19 (dated by TCRdb to the early 2020s). Some background on the complete study: The collaborator samples originated in the United States, Italy and Spain and spanned the acute and convalescent phases of COVID-19. Sample metadata almost always included a de-identified subject ID, COVID-19 status, age in years and sex. HLA class I and class II types, where available, came from metadata supplied by the sample provider rather than from assay-based typing. The samples were drawn from the first 160 participants of the ongoing ImmuneRACE study and from some 1,300 subjects provided by 6 global collaborators. The material from the prospective study consisted of cDNA or gDNA derived from T cells, B-cell-depleted T cells, or PBMCs. Deeply sampled blood TCRbeta repertoires from subjects exposed to, actively infected with, or recovered from COVID-19 were included in the dataset. The repertoires were released in a freely available public database intended as a resource for research on the immune response to SARS-CoV-2.

The study at large found these results: How much clinical and demographic metadata was included differed by source and by participant, and the metadata was provided uncurated.

The immunoSEQ Assay, a bias-controlled multiplex PCR, was used to amplify TCRbeta CDR3 regions from genomic DNA. Per the source publication's procedure: Nucleated cell counts per sample were estimated from amplification of reference gene primers within the assay. To quantify the absolute abundance of each unique TCRbeta CDR3 rearrangement, sequence reads were collapsed and filtered. For each sample, productive Simpson clonality was calculated by taking the square root of Simpson's diversity index across productive rearrangements. The table comes from immuneACCESS by way of TCRdb, which keeps in-frame sequences with V and J called. Part of the clones is missing from these tables; in studies checked, under half for an unresolved V gene and the rest for unknown reasons. V and J calls plus clone size are reproduced from that table; the DNA served to infer D and trimming. The sample profile shows approximately 320,000 clones; roughly 91% of them were found once. The ten largest clones capture 11% of the sample.

In this sample, this clone turned up once. The specificity of this receptor is unknown. Base qualities are missing; no much larger clone stands one base away. One collaborating source in Seattle enrolled patients while the patients were actively infected and followed the patients over time throughout the course of disease. Whole blood was collected in K2EDTA tubes by collaborating institutions according to the institutions' own protocols. For TCRbeta analysis, collaborators shipped samples in one of three forms: frozen whole blood, isolated PBMCs, or DNA extracted from either of those sample types. V trim: 5 bases; J trim: 5 bases; unmatched bases: 6. Taken from cysteine to phenylalanine, the CDR3 has 14 residues. Only the CDR3 region is kept as DNA, spanning 42 bases read in frame from base 1. From a lookup of the germline V gene, CDR1 and CDR2 are MDHEN and SYDVKM.

The sample taken for sequencing was peripheral blood. The sequence came from a woman younger than 45 with COVID-19, enrolled during active disease. The chain was built from TRBV28 and TRBJ1-2, with TRBD1 matching 9 junction bases. CDR3 protein: CASSQRQGEYGYTF. The sequenced DNA: TGTGCCAGCAGTCAGAGACAGGGGGAGTATGGCTACACCTTC.